What follows describes a single T cell receptor (beta chain). Its specificity is not known. The sample comes from a study of long-term antiretroviral therapy in people with HIV. The immunoSEQ assay was v3.0, run at survey level. Using immunoSEQ multiplex PCR, the repertoire was profiled, and TCRdb retains in-frame clones only, with some absent. The sample records about 25,000 clones, approximately 86% being singletons. Study-wide points: All time points showed a repertoire dominated by clones expanded before ART.

The TCR originated in a man aged 30-40 years with HIV. Sample: unsorted PBMCs, taken more than 4.3 years after starting antiretroviral therapy.

CDR3 residues: CASSLPRTGKYNSPLHF. The CDR3 DNA is TGTGCCAGCAGCCTCCCCCGGACAGGAAAATATAATTCACCCCTCCACTTT. V and J are TRBV14 and TRBJ1-6, with 7 bases lining up with TRBD1. CDR1 and CDR2 (germline): SGHDN, FVKESK. CDR3 length: 17 amino acids. V shed 4 bases and J 4 bases; nucleotides not matched to a gene: 10.